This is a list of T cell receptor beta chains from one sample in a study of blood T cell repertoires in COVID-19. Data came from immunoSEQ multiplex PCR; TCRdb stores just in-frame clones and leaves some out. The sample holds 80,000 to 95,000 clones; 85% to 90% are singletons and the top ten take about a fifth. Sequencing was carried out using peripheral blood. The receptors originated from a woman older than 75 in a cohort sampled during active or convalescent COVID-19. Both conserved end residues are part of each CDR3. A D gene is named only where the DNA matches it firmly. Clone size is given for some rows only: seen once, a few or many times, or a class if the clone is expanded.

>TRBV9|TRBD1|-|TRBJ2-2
CASSITGTGLGELFF
TGTGCCAGCAGCATTACCGGGACAGGCCTCGGGGAGCTGTTTTTT
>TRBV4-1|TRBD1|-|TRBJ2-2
CASRRASTGANTGELFF
TGCGCCAGCAGAAGGGCCTCGACAGGGGCGAACACCGGGGAGCTGTTTTTT
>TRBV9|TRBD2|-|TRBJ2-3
CASSVLAGVADTQYF
TGTGCCAGCAGCGTGTTAGCGGGAGTAGCAGATACGCAGTATTTT
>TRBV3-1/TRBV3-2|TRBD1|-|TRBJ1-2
CASSLTGTGNGYTF
TGTGCCAGCAGCCTAACCGGGACAGGGAATGGCTACACCTTC
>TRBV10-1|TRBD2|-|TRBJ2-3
CASSEMTSGRMDTQYF
TGCGCCAGCAGTGAGATGACTAGCGGGAGGATGGATACGCAGTATTTT
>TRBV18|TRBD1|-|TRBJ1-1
CASSPGTASNTEAFF
TGTGCCAGCTCACCGGGGACAGCTTCTAACACTGAAGCTTTCTTT
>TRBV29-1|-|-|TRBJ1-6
CSVTQGGDNSPLHF
TGCAGCGTGACACAGGGAGGGGATAATTCACCCCTCCACTTT
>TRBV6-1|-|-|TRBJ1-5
CASSQGRSYPNQPQHF
TGTGCCAGCAGTCAAGGGAGGTCTTACCCCAATCAGCCCCAGCATTTT
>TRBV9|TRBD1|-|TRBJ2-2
CASSGQGAGELFF
TGTGCCAGCAGCGGACAGGGGGCCGGGGAGCTGTTTTTT
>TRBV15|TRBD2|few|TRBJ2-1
CATSRDTSGGPEQFF
TGTGCCACCAGCAGAGATACTAGCGGGGGGCCCGAGCAGTTCTTC
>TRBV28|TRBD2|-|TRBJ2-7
CASSLLGLARYEQYF
TGTGCCAGCAGTTTATTAGGACTAGCCCGATACGAGCAGTACTTC
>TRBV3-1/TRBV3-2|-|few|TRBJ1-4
CASSQTGTNEKLFF
TGTGCCAGCAGCCAAACAGGGACTAATGAAAAACTGTTTTTT
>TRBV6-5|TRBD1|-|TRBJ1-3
CASSIRTGGNTIYF
TGTGCCAGCAGCATACGGACAGGCGGAAACACCATATATTTT
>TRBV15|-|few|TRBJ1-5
CATSQGGVFGQPQHF
TGTGCCACCAGTCAAGGAGGGGTATTTGGTCAGCCCCAGCATTTT
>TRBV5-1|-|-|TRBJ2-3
CASSLVGAAGTDTQYF
TGCGCCAGCAGCTTGGTTGGAGCGGCTGGCACAGATACGCAGTATTTT
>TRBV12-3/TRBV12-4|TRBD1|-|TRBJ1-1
CASSRQGAEAFF
TGTGCCAGCAGTCGACAGGGTGCTGAAGCTTTCTTT
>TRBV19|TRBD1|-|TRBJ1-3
CASSGPGGRGNTIYF
TGTGCCAGTAGTGGCCCAGGGGGGCGAGGAAACACCATATATTTT
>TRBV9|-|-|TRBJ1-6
CASSVATGGYNSPLHF
TGTGCCAGCAGCGTAGCGACCGGGGGATATAATTCACCCCTCCACTTT
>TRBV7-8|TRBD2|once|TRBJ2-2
CASSLELAGYPWFF
TGTGCCAGCAGCTTAGAGTTAGCGGGGTACCCGTGGTTTTTT
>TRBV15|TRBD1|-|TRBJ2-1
CATAYRDSSYNEQFF
TGTGCCACCGCTTACCGGGACAGCTCCTACAATGAGCAGTTCTTC
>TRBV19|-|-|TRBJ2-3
CASSIDRTYLTDTQYF
TGTGCCAGTAGTATAGACCGGACATACCTCACAGATACGCAGTATTTT
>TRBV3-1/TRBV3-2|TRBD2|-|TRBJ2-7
CASSQVGTRYEQYF
TGTGCCAGCAGCCAAGTAGGGACTAGATACGAGCAGTACTTC
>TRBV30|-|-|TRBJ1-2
CAWSPQGKGYGYTF
TGTGCCTGGAGTCCCCAGGGAAAAGGCTATGGCTACACCTTC
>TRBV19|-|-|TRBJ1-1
CASSIEVSTEAFF
TGTGCCAGTAGTATAGAGGTCAGCACTGAAGCTTTCTTT
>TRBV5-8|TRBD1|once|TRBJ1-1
CASSDTGGVKAFF
TGTGCCAGCAGTGACACAGGGGGGGTGAAAGCTTTCTTT
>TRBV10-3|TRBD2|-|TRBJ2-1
CAISAPGTSGSQNNEQFF
TGTGCCATCAGTGCACCAGGGACTAGCGGGAGCCAAAACAATGAGCAGTTCTTC
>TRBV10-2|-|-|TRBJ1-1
CASSESQGNTEAFF
TGCGCCAGCAGTGAGTCCCAGGGGAACACTGAAGCTTTCTTT
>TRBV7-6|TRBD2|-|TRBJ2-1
CASRKAPSGGSYNEQFF
TGTGCCAGCAGAAAAGCACCTAGCGGGGGCTCCTACAATGAGCAGTTCTTC
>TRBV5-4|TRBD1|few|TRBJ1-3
CASSTPGQSSGNTIYF
TGTGCCAGCAGTACGCCGGGACAGAGCTCTGGAAACACCATATATTTT
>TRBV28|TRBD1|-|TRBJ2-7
CASRPGQISYEQYF
TGTGCCAGCAGACCGGGACAGATCTCCTACGAGCAGTACTTC
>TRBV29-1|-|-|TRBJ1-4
CSVAAGNNEKLFF
TGCAGCGTTGCTGCAGGGAATAATGAAAAACTGTTTTTT
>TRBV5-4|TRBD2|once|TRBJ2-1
CASSLGRTSPSNEQFF
TGTGCCAGCAGCTTGGGGAGGACTAGCCCTAGTAATGAGCAGTTCTTC
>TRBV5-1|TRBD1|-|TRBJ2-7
CASSPDRGSYEQYF
TGCGCCAGCAGCCCCGACAGGGGGAGCTACGAGCAGTACTTC
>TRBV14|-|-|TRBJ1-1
CASSLRASSTEAFF
TGTGCCAGCAGCCTCAGGGCATCGAGCACTGAAGCTTTCTTT
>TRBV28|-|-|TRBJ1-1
CASSLEGGTEAFF
TGTGCCAGCAGTTTAGAAGGGGGCACTGAAGCTTTCTTT
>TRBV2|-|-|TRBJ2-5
CASSQGMKETQYF
TGTGCCAGCAGTCAGGGGATGAAGGAGACCCAGTACTTC
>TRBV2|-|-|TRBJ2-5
CASSERSGPETQYF
TGTGCCAGCAGTGAACGCTCTGGCCCAGAGACCCAGTACTTC
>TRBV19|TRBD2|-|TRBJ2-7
CASSPGTSDYEQYF
TGTGCCAGTAGTCCCGGGACTAGCGACTACGAGCAGTACTTC
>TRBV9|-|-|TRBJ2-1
CASSVEGGRASNEQFF
TGTGCCAGCAGCGTAGAGGGGGGGAGGGCCTCCAATGAGCAGTTCTTC
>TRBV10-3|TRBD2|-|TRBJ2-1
CAISDLAGGQGEQFF
TGTGCCATCAGTGACTTAGCGGGAGGGCAGGGTGAGCAGTTCTTC
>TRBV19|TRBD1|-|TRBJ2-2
CASSKNTGVGGELFF
TGTGCCAGTAGTAAAAACACAGGGGTGGGCGGGGAGCTGTTTTTT
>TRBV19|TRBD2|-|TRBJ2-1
CASSSGGGYNEQFF
TGTGCCAGTAGTTCTGGCGGGGGATACAATGAGCAGTTCTTC
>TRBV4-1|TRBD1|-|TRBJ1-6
CASSQKGVRQGDNSPLHF
TGCGCCAGCAGCCAGAAAGGAGTGCGACAGGGGGATAATTCACCCCTCCACTTT
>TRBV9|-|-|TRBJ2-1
CASSSPGGARTYNEQFF
TGTGCCAGCAGCTCGCCAGGAGGGGCCCGAACATACAATGAGCAGTTCTTC